This T cell receptor (beta chain) derives from a study of blood T cell repertoires in COVID-19. Study-level background: The United States, Italy and Spain were the sources of the acute and convalescent COVID-19 samples. The analysed material was cDNA or gDNA that came from T cells, B-cell-depleted T cells, or PBMCs.

The CDR3 runs to 14 residues. CDR1 is LGHNA, CDR2 YSLEER, per germline. V lost 3 bases to trimming and J lost 3 bases, with 11 bases between them. In the authors' methods: Researchers report that nucleated cell counts were estimated from reference gene primer amplification. Here immunoSEQ multiplex PCR was the method, and the copy in TCRdb shows in-frame clones only, minus some. D and trimming come from the DNA, and the V and J calls and clone size come from that table. The sample records fewer than 95,000 clones, roughly 90% being singletons. The receptor's source is a woman aged 80 or older with acute or convalescent COVID-19. The sample comprised peripheral blood. The V gene is TRBV4-3, the J gene TRBJ1-2; D unclear. CDR3 nucleotide sequence: TGCGCCAGCAGCCAGGGAGGATTTGACTATGGCTACACCTTC. This sequence encodes CASSQGGFDYGYTF.